Presented here are 10 T cell receptor beta chains from one specimen sequenced in a study of Ad26.COV2.S vaccination and SARS-CoV-2 variants. This table comes from immunoSEQ multiplex PCR, and its TCRdb copy is limited to in-frame clones, with some not included. The repertoire includes a few hundred thousand clones, around 87% of them detected once, and more than 3% sits in the top ten. As to treatment: around 19 received Ad26.COV2.S at low or high dose, single or two shots; a few received placebo; per-sample allocation not given. Vaccine and placebo recipients were sampled on day 63 after the first injection. The sample was peripheral blood, taken in a trial of Ad26.COV2.S vaccine versus placebo. These receptors all stem from a person aged 18 to 59 who received the Ad26.COV2.S COVID-19 vaccine or a placebo.

The chain employs TRBV11-2 and TRBJ1-6; 8 bases are a match to TRBD1. This CDR3 is built from 17 residues. Germline-derived CDR1 and CDR2 are SGHAT and FQNNGV. Germline trimming cut 1 base from V and 9 bases from J; bases unmatched to any gene: 11. The CDR3 sequence: CASSLGYGQGAPSPLHF. CDR3 nucleotide sequence: TGTGCCAGCAGCTTAGGCTACGGTCAGGGGGCGCCTTCACCCCTCCACTTT.

The chain combines TRBV20-1 with TRBJ1-5, with no clear D. Trimming removed 3 bases at V and 1 base at J, with 10 bases between. This CDR3 region has 14 residues. The germline CDR1 and CDR2 sequences are DFQATT and SNEGSKA (reference sequence). The chain's CDR3 is CSASEGASNQPQHF. The DNA for the CDR3 is TGCAGTGCTAGTGAGGGTGCAAGCAATCAGCCCCAGCATTTT.

The gene calls are TRBV5-1 and TRBJ1-1, with a tentative D call TRBD1 (6 bases). V lost 0 bases, J lost 4 bases, and 13 bases lay in between. Germline-derived CDR1 and CDR2 are SGHRS and YFSETQ. This CDR3 comprises 15 residues. CDR3 amino acids: CASSLDGGRTTEAFF. The CDR3 DNA sequence: TGCGCCAGCAGCTTGGATGGGGGCCGTACCACTGAAGCTTTCTTT.

This clone is a singleton in its sample. CDR3 sequence reads: CASSLRAEDTQYF. CDR3 nucleotides: TGTGCCAGCAGCTTGCGAGCCGAAGATACGCAGTATTTT. This sequence joins TRBV5-6 and TRBJ2-3, with D uncertain. The length of the CDR3 is 13 residues. The germline V gene has CDR1 SGHDT and CDR2 YYEEEE. V lost 1 base, J lost 5 bases, and 8 bases lay in between.

This clone appeared a few times. The rearrangement joins TRBV6-4 to TRBJ2-6; the D gene is possibly TRBD1 (6 bases). The CDR3 spans 16 residues. Germline V gene data show CDR1 as MRHNA and CDR2 as SNTAGT. Trimming shortened V by 0 bases and J by 0 bases, and 6 bases separated the two germline ends. CDR3: CASSDSTGSGANVLTF. DNA of the CDR3: TGTGCCAGCAGTGACTCGACAGGCTCTGGGGCCAACGTCCTGACTTTC.

V and J are TRBV30 and TRBJ1-1, with TRBD1 identical over 9 bases. V trimming: 7 bases; J trimming: 3 bases; junction bases outside the gene matches: 6. This CDR3 is built from 13 residues. CDR1 GTSNPN and CDR2 SVGIG come from the germline V gene (reference sequence). The CDR3 DNA reads as TGTGCCTCCACAGGGGGCCAGGACACTGAAGCTTTCTTT. Translating it yields CASTGGQDTEAFF.

This clone was counted between two and nine times. V is TRBV19 and J is TRBJ2-6; TRBD1 might be the D (5 bases). Trimming shortened V by 7 bases and J by 2 bases, and 9 bases separated the two germline ends. The germline CDR1 and CDR2 sequences are LNHDA and SQIVND (reference sequence). The CDR3 extends over 14 amino acids. The CDR3 DNA is TGTGCCAGTACCCCAGGGACTGGGGCCAACGTCCTGACTTTC. Translated: CASTPGTGANVLTF.

The chain recombines TRBV29-1 with TRBJ2-3; D may be TRBD1 (5 bases). Germline CDR1 and CDR2: SQVTM and ANQGSEA. The CDR3 covers 13 residues. V gave up 3 bases and J gave up 5 bases, with 12 bases separating them. CDR3: CSVDVTVGDTQYF. CDR3 coding DNA: TGCAGCGTTGATGTGACAGTCGGAGATACGCAGTATTTT.

V usage is TRBV5-1 and J usage is TRBJ2-5; weak D call: TRBD1 (6 bases). The V and J ends lost 1 base and 2 bases respectively, with 12 bases between them. From germline, CDR1 is SGHRS and CDR2 YFSETQ. The length of the CDR3 is 15 residues. In DNA form, the CDR3 reads TGCGCCAGCAGCTTGTACGTCGGGACACAAGAGACCCAGTACTTC. Translation: CASSLYVGTQETQYF. The complete variable domain, with remaining parts taken from reference TRBV5-1 and TRBJ2-5, reads KAGVTQTPRYLIKTRGQQVTLSCSPISGHRSVSWYQQTPGQGLQFLFEYFSETQRNKGNFPGRFSGRQFSNSRSEMNVSTLELGDSALYLCASSLYVGTQETQYFGPGTRLLVL.

V usage is TRBV29-1 and J usage is TRBJ1-2, with D possibly being TRBD1 (5 bases). Germline lookup yields CDR1 SQVTM and CDR2 ANQGSEA. V lost 7 bases, J lost 4 bases, and 19 bases lay in between. This CDR3 contains 14 residues. Written as DNA, the CDR3 is TGCAGCGCAACCCCGCCGGCAGGGTCCTATGGCTACACCTTC. Translation gives CSATPPAGSYGYTF.